These T cell receptor beta chains were read from a single sample in a study of blood T cell repertoires in COVID-19. The protocol was immunoSEQ multiplex PCR, while the TCRdb copy is restricted to in-frame clones and leaves out a portion. The sample holds 140,000 or so clones, roughly 88% seen once. The source material was peripheral blood. The receptors stem from a woman aged 45-60 years with acute or convalescent COVID-19. Each CDR3 is given with its conserved first and last residue. The D gene is left open where the match is weak. Part of the rows lack a size; the others show once, few, many or a class for expanded clones.

d_call,cdr3_length,clone_size,j_call,v_call,cdr3_aa,cdr3_nt
TRBD1,16,once,TRBJ2-1,TRBV18,CASSPQGAISYNEQFF,TGTGCCAGCTCACCCCAGGGGGCAATCTCCTACAATGAGCAGTTCTTC
-,15,-,TRBJ1-5,TRBV28,CASSLGQDSNQPQHF,TGTGCCAGCAGTTTAGGGCAGGATAGCAATCAGCCCCAGCATTTT
TRBD1,13,-,TRBJ2-1,TRBV6-1,CASSQQGADEQFF,TGTGCCAGCAGTCAGCAGGGGGCCGATGAGCAGTTCTTC
TRBD2,15,-,TRBJ2-3,TRBV18,CASSPQAGSTDTQYF,TGTGCCAGCTCACCGCAAGCGGGGAGCACAGATACGCAGTATTTT
-,17,-,TRBJ1-3,TRBV6-2/TRBV6-3,CASSLRFSYSSGNTIYF,TGTGCCAGCAGTCTTCGATTTTCGTACAGCTCTGGAAACACCATATATTTT
TRBD2,16,-,TRBJ2-1,TRBV4-1,CASSPGLAGVSGEQFF,TGCGCCAGCAGCCCGGGACTAGCGGGAGTTTCAGGTGAGCAGTTCTTC
TRBD1,17,-,TRBJ1-1,TRBV5-4,CASSWDGTGIMNTEAFF,TGTGCCAGCAGCTGGGATGGGACAGGGATCATGAACACTGAAGCTTTCTTT
TRBD1,14,-,TRBJ1-3,TRBV28,CASSLDRAGNTIYF,TGTGCCAGCAGCCTGGACAGGGCTGGAAACACCATATATTTT
TRBD1,14,few,TRBJ2-1,TRBV7-6,CASSADRIYNEQFF,TGTGCCAGCAGCGCGGACAGGATATACAATGAGCAGTTCTTC
-,14,-,TRBJ1-2,TRBV18,CASSPPQGGNGYTF,TGTGCCAGCTCACCACCGCAGGGTGGGAATGGCTACACCTTC
-,17,-,TRBJ2-2,TRBV7-9,CASSSPTDVANTGELFF,TGTGCCAGCAGCTCCCCGACTGACGTAGCGAACACCGGGGAGCTGTTTTTT
-,13,-,TRBJ2-7,TRBV6-5,CASQSGAPYEQYF,TGTGCCAGCCAGTCAGGGGCTCCCTACGAGCAGTACTTC
-,16,-,TRBJ2-4,TRBV4-1,CASSQEDSLSKNIQYF,TGCGCCAGCAGCCAAGAGGACAGTCTATCCAAAAACATTCAGTACTTC
-,15,few,TRBJ1-1,TRBV7-2,CASSLGGARNTEAFF,TGTGCCAGCAGCTTAGGCGGGGCTAGGAACACTGAAGCTTTCTTT
TRBD1,14,-,TRBJ1-4,TRBV5-1,CASSVDRDGEKLFF,TGCGCCAGCAGCGTGGACAGGGATGGTGAAAAACTGTTTTTT